The next 28 T cell receptor beta chains were all read from a single sample in a study of blood T cells in healthy people across ages. The use of a sample-barcoded 5' primer and a J-beta primer mix characterized a second PCR of roughly 6 to 11 cycles. TCRdb independently ran MiXCR on the 5' RACE reads; one entry per CDR3 protein. The sample records roughly 1.4 million distinct CDR3 sequences, 59% being singletons. The specimen sequenced was blood. All receptors derive from a man between 18 and 35 years old in good health.

V gene TRBV11-2 combines with J gene TRBJ2-5; D is perhaps TRBD1 or TRBD2 (5 bases each). V was pared by 5 bases and J by 5 bases, with 18 bases between. Germline V gene lookup returns CDR1 SGHAT and CDR2 FQNNGV. The CDR3 spans 15 residues. This CDR3 reads CASSPIWGRGETQYF. Written as DNA, the CDR3 is TGTGCCAGCAGCCCGATTTGGGGCAGAGGGGAGACCCAGTACTTC.

This chain uses TRBV7-2 with TRBJ1-6; D call uncertain. Looked up from germline, CDR1 is SGHTA and CDR2 is FQGNSA. V lost 5 bases and J lost 4, with 12 bases in between. This CDR3 spans 15 amino acids. CDR3 in amino acids: CASSRVEIYNSPLHF. The CDR3, as DNA: TGTGCCAGCAGCCGTGTGGAGATATATAATTCACCCCTCCACTTT. Full variable domain (missing parts from reference TRBV7-2 and TRBJ1-6): GAGVSQSPSNKVTEKGKDVELRCDPISGHTALYWYRQSLGQGLEFLIYFQGNSAPDKSGLPSDRFSAERTGGSVSTLTIQRTQQEDSAVYLCASSRVEIYNSPLHFGNGTRLTVT.

The chain employs TRBV29-1 and TRBJ2-7, with TRBD1 matching over 10 bases. Germline V gene lookup returns CDR1 SQVTM and CDR2 ANQGSEA. The V gene end was trimmed by 7 bases and the J gene end by 6 bases; junction bases not matched to a gene: 9. The CDR3 extends over 13 amino acids. This chain's CDR3 is CSGRQGAQGEQYF. The DNA of the CDR3 is TGCAGCGGTCGACAGGGGGCGCAGGGCGAGCAGTACTTC.

The J gene is TRBJ2-1, the V gene TRBV29-1; no clear D. With 5 bases removed from V and 6 bases from J, the gap between germline ends came to 11 bases. The CDR3 runs to 12 residues. Germline V gene lookup returns CDR1 SQVTM and CDR2 ANQGSEA. The CDR3 DNA is TGCAGCGTTTTGGACCCAGGCAATGAGCAGTTCTTC. This gives the protein CSVLDPGNEQFF.

The chain carries TRBV29-1 and TRBJ2-7; either TRBD1 or TRBD2 may fit D (5 bases each). CDR1 is SQVTM and CDR2 is ANQGSEA in the germline V gene. Trimming removed 7 bases from V and 3 bases from J, with 19 bases in between. The CDR3 totals 14 residues. The CDR3 sequence is CSGGLTGQGYEQYF. Here the CDR3 DNA reads TGCAGCGGGGGCTTGACGGGGCAGGGCTACGAGCAGTACTTC.

This clonotype has more than one count but fewer than ten. The chain combines TRBV12-3 or TRBV12-4 with TRBJ2-7, with TRBD2 matching 12 bases. The CDR3 contains 15 residues. With V trimmed by 3 bases and J by 3 bases, 3 bases remained unmatched. This chain's CDR3 is CASSFAGLAGYEQYF. CDR3 DNA: TGTGCCAGCAGTTTCGCGGGACTAGCGGGCTACGAGCAGTACTTC.

Here the CDR3 DNA reads TGCAGCGTTGAAGGGTTCCTAGCAGGGAGCTACAATGAGCAGTACTTC. This sequence encodes CSVEGFLAGSYNEQYF. The rearrangement links TRBV29-1 to TRBJ2-5; D might be TRBD1 or TRBD2, each matching 5 bases. The length of the CDR3 is 16 residues. CDR1 and CDR2 (germline): SQVTM, ANQGSEA. V lost 1 base and J lost 11, with 26 bases in between.

In its sample, this clonotype was seen a few times. The chain carries TRBV28 and TRBJ2-7, with D tentatively TRBD2 (6 bases). Germline V gives CDR1 MDHEN, CDR2 SYDVKM. V lost 8 bases to trimming and J lost 5 bases, with 10 bases between them. This CDR3 spans 11 amino acids. The chain's CDR3 is CASRIADEQYF. The DNA of the CDR3 is TGTGCCAGCCGAATAGCGGACGAGCAGTACTTC. Drawing the rest from reference TRBV28 and TRBJ2-7, the complete variable domain is DVKVTQSSRYLVKRTGEKVFLECVQDMDHENMFWYRQDPGLGLRLIYFSYDVKMKEKGDIPEGYSVSREKKERFSLILESASTNQTSMYLCASRIADEQYFGPGTRLTVT.

This sequence joins TRBV7-9 and TRBJ1-2, with D tentatively TRBD1 (6 bases). The length of the CDR3 is 14 residues. Germline V gene lookup returns CDR1 SEHNR and CDR2 FQNEAQ (reference sequence). V lost 2 bases, J lost 8 bases, and 15 bases lay in between. The CDR3 region is CASSLSRGAEGYTF. As DNA, the CDR3 is TGTGCCAGCAGCTTATCCCGGGGGGCGGAAGGCTACACCTTC.

This clonotype was seen a single time. The chain has TRBV21-1 and TRBJ2-3; the table's D gene call, TRBD1, was not cross checked with the DNA. TRBV21-1 is a pseudogene. The CDR3 contains 16 residues. The CDR3 loop is CASSKGGQGRPDTQYF. For the CDR3, the DNA is TGTGCCAGCAGCAAAGGAGGACAGGGTAGGCCAGATACGCAGTATTTT.

This clonotype was detected a few times. This rearrangement joins TRBV20-1 to TRBJ2-7, with TRBD1 as a possible D gene (6 bases). The CDR3 contains 11 residues. Germline V CDR1 and CDR2: DFQATT, SNEGSKA (reference sequence). Here the CDR3 reads CSASQGYEQYF. The CDR3 nucleotides read TGCAGCGCTTCACAGGGTTACGAGCAGTACTTC.

This clonotype was counted a single time. The chain carries TRBV20-1 and TRBJ2-3; 9 bases agree with TRBD1. The germline CDR1 and CDR2 sequences are DFQATT and SNEGSKA (reference sequence). The CDR3 is 16 residues long. The trim removed 3 bases at V and 1 base at J, leaving 8 bases unmatched. The CDR3 loop is CSASDRDRVGTDTQYF. Here the CDR3 DNA reads TGCAGTGCTAGTGACCGGGACAGGGTGGGCACAGATACGCAGTATTTT.

The rearrangement links TRBV6-5 to TRBJ2-4, with a weak D call TRBD2 (6 bases). The end of the DNA fits TRBJ2-7 better, so the J call may be wrong. Germline V gene sequence: CDR1 MNHEY, CDR2 SVGAGI. There are 12 residues in the CDR3. The CDR3, as DNA: TGTGCCAGCAGTTACGAGCGGGACGAGCAGTACTTC. Translation gives CASSYERDEQYF.

The gene calls are TRBV2 and TRBJ2-4; tentatively, D is TRBD2 (5 bases). The V and J ends lost 6 bases and 6 bases respectively, with 15 bases between them. The germline V gene encodes CDR1 SNHLY and CDR2 FYNNEI. The CDR3 length is 14 residues. DNA for the CDR3: TGTGCCAGCAGGCACGGGGTGGCGGCAAACATTCAGTACTTC. Translating gives CASRHGVAANIQYF.

The CDR3 DNA follows: TGCAGCGTTGAAGGTCCAACAGAAGCTTTCTTT. It encodes CSVEGPTEAFF. V usage is TRBV29-1 and J usage is TRBJ1-1; no clear D gene. The CDR3 sequence is 11 residues long. The V end lost 1 base, the J end lost 8 bases, and 8 bases lay between the germline ends. Per germline, CDR1 SQVTM and CDR2 ANQGSEA.

This clonotype was found once. The rearrangement links TRBV11-2 to TRBJ2-5, with 7 bases aligning to TRBD1. The CDR3 sequence is 17 residues long. Germline lookup yields CDR1 SGHAT and CDR2 FQNNGV. V shed 3 bases and J 2 bases; nucleotides not matched to a gene: 12. CDR3 sequence: CASSFSGGGEKQETQYF. In DNA, the CDR3 is TGTGCCAGCAGCTTTTCAGGGGGTGGGGAAAAACAAGAGACCCAGTACTTC.

This clonotype was counted only a few times. The V gene is TRBV29-1, the J gene TRBJ1-2, with D unclear. CDR3 length equals 11 residues. Germline V lookup: CDR1 SQVTM, CDR2 ANQGSEA. V was trimmed by 7 bases and J by 2 bases, leaving 8 bases between them. The CDR3 reads CSGVTNYGYTF. Here the CDR3 DNA reads TGCAGCGGGGTGACCAACTATGGCTACACCTTC.

The J gene is TRBJ2-3, the V gene TRBV7-2; 7 bases align to TRBD1. The CDR3 has 16 amino acids. Trimming cost V 4 bases and J 2 bases; bases outside gene matches: 9. Germline V gene lookup returns CDR1 SGHTA and CDR2 FQGNSA. CDR3 sequence: CASSSDRVRYTDTQYF. CDR3 nucleotides: TGTGCCAGCAGCTCAGACAGGGTGAGGTACACAGATACGCAGTATTTT. Variable domain in full (rest from reference TRBV7-2 and TRBJ2-3): GAGVSQSPSNKVTEKGKDVELRCDPISGHTALYWYRQSLGQGLEFLIYFQGNSAPDKSGLPSDRFSAERTGGSVSTLTIQRTQQEDSAVYLCASSSDRVRYTDTQYFGPGTRLTVL.

The chain uses TRBV12-3 or TRBV12-4 and TRBJ2-1, with TRBD1 identical over 9 bases. This CDR3 has 15 amino acids. V trimming: 5 bases; J trimming: 4 bases; junction bases outside the gene matches: 6. Written as DNA, the CDR3 is TGTGCCAGCAGTCCCGGGACAGGGTGGTACAATGAGCAGTTCTTC. It codes for CASSPGTGWYNEQFF.

This clonotype was observed a few times. The rearrangement joins TRBV6-2 or TRBV6-3 to TRBJ2-7; perhaps TRBD2 as D (6 bases). Germline CDR1 reads MNHEY; CDR2 reads SVGEGT. This CDR3 region has 14 residues. Trimming took off 7 bases at V and 2 bases at J, with 15 bases between the two ends. The CDR3 DNA follows: TGTGCCAGCATCCCCGGGACTGGGACCTACGAGCAGTACTTC. Residues: CASIPGTGTYEQYF.

The chain couples TRBV20-1 to TRBJ2-3; no firm D call. Looked up from germline, CDR1 is DFQATT and CDR2 is SNEGSKA (reference sequence). The CDR3 has 15 amino acids. The CDR3 bases are TGCAGACTTTCCGACGGCCCGATTTTCACAGATACGCAGTATTTT. Its translation: CRLSDGPIFTDTQYF.

The rearrangement uses TRBV24-1 and TRBJ2-3; 7 bases fit TRBD2. V lost 7 bases to trimming and J lost 3 bases; unmatched junction nucleotides: 12. This CDR3 is built from 16 residues. CDR1 and CDR2 (germline): KGHDR, SFDVKD. The CDR3 nucleotides are TGTGCCACCAGCGAAAAGCCATCGGGACTAACAGATACGCAGTATTTT. Amino acids: CATSEKPSGLTDTQYF.

This clonotype was seen more than once but under ten times. The chain has TRBV6-5 and TRBJ2-5, with D perhaps TRBD2 (6 bases). Germline values: CDR1 MNHEY, CDR2 SVGAGI. The CDR3 totals 12 residues. Trimming shortened V by 9 bases and J by 5 bases, and 13 bases separated the two germline ends. The DNA for the CDR3 is TGTGCCAGTCTGGGGGAGGAGGAGACCCAGTACTTC. It translates to CASLGEEETQYF.

The rearrangement uses TRBV6-2 or TRBV6-3 and TRBJ2-5, with unresolved D. CDR1 is MNHEY and CDR2 is SVGEGT in the germline V gene. The CDR3 covers 14 residues. Deletions cut 2 bases from V and 2 bases from J, with 9 bases between. The CDR3 protein is CASSYVQLQETQYF. CDR3 nucleotides: TGTGCCAGCAGTTACGTACAGCTTCAAGAGACCCAGTACTTC.

This clonotype was detected once. The chain joins TRBV4-3 to TRBJ1-2; D is possibly TRBD1 (5 bases). V was clipped by 1 base and J by 7 bases, with 10 bases between them. The CDR3 is made up of 13 amino acids. Germline assignment: CDR1 LGHNA and CDR2 YSLEER. The DNA for the CDR3 is TGCGCCAGCAGCCAAGGCGGGGGACTTGGCTACACCTTC. This encodes CASSQGGGLGYTF.

This clonotype was found a few times. The chain links TRBV4-1 to TRBJ2-1, with 7 nucleotides matching TRBD2. From germline, CDR1 is MGHRA and CDR2 YSYEKL. J was trimmed by 6 bases and V by 0 bases; bases with no gene match: 2. The CDR3 contains 14 residues. This chain's CDR3 is CASSQDWTSNEQFF. DNA of the CDR3: TGCGCCAGCAGCCAAGATTGGACTAGCAATGAGCAGTTCTTC.

In this sample, this clonotype turned up once. The gene calls are TRBV7-9 and TRBJ2-5; 8 positions match TRBD2. This CDR3 is 17 amino acids long. The J segment lost 5 bases and the V segment lost 5 bases, leaving 16 bases of the junction unmatched. In germline, CDR1 is SEHNR, CDR2 FQNEAQ (reference sequence). In DNA form, the CDR3 reads TGTGCCAGCAGCCCCACCCTTTTGCGGGGGGCTCTTGAGACCCAGTACTTC. Translated: CASSPTLLRGALETQYF.

This sequence joins TRBV29-1 and TRBJ2-7; 12 nucleotides agree with TRBD1. The V gene end was trimmed by 7 bases and the J gene end by 5 bases; junction bases not matched to a gene: 12. The CDR3 runs 15 residues. The germline CDR1 and CDR2 sequences are SQVTM and ANQGSEA. CDR3 in DNA: TGCAGCGCCAGGGACAGGGGGCGGGGATCGGACGAGCAGTACTTC. Translating it yields CSARDRGRGSDEQYF.